This T cell receptor beta chain was profiled in a study of blood T cell repertoires in COVID-19. Turning to the study itself: Samples of COVID-19 (acute and convalescent) were obtained from the United States, Italy and Spain. T cells, B-cell-depleted T cells, or PBMCs provided the cDNA or gDNA that served as material.

Trimming removed 4 bases from V and 4 bases from J, with 17 bases in between. Germline loops: CDR1 SGDLS, CDR2 YYNGEE. The length of the CDR3 is 15 residues. Study processing details: Using reference gene primer amplification, nucleated cell counts were estimated. Some clones are missing from TCRdb's copy, which holds only in-frame ones; the method was immunoSEQ multiplex PCR. V and J calls and clone size come straight from that table; D and trimming were deduced from the DNA. The table lists 130,000 to 150,000 clones, around four fifths of them singletons. The TCR sequence derives from a woman aged 40-49 years with active or convalescent COVID-19. What was sequenced was peripheral blood. The genes are TRBV9 and TRBJ1-2, with D unresolved. The CDR3, as DNA: TGTGCCAGCAGCACCTCATCCGGGGTCGGCTATGGCTACACCTTC. This sequence encodes CASSTSSGVGYGYTF.